This T cell receptor (beta chain) was recovered during a study of T-cell reconstitution after alpha-beta-depleted transplantation in children. Study findings and constraints: T-cell counts and diversity at one year following transplant were attributed mainly to newly produced T cells. In patients about two months after transplant, alpha-beta T cells reportedly arose from several hundred expanded graft clones. Surviving thymic progenitors and recipient T cells were the source of high TCRbeta diversity at day 60 in some patients.

Concerning this clonotype: Its target is unknown.

J gave up 2 bases and V 4 bases, and 6 bases lay outside the gene matches. CDR3 length: 14 residues. Germline V gene sequence: CDR1 SQVTM, CDR2 ANQGSEA. Unique molecular identifiers featured in how the TCRbeta library was prepared. TCRdb redid the calling of the PCR reads with MiXCR, one entry per CDR3 protein. Found here are roughly 400,000 distinct CDR3 sequences, over 40% of them singletons; the top ten hold 27%. V usage is TRBV29-1 and J usage is TRBJ2-5, with 8 bases identical to TRBD1. The specimen was PBMCs, collected before TCRalphabeta/CD19-depleted stem cell transplant. The TCR comes from a girl under 10 years old with aplastic anemia, due to receive a stem cell transplant. CDR3 amino acids: CSVAGQGGQETQYF. In nucleotides, the CDR3 is TGCAGCGTTGCCGGACAGGGCGGTCAAGAGACCCAGTACTTC.